Listed below are T cell receptor beta chains from one sample, sequenced in a study of technical replicates of blood from a few donors. Generated by immunoSEQ multiplex PCR, the TCRdb table keeps only in-frame clones and is missing some. Of approximately 75,000 clones in the sample, nearly 98% are singletons; the top ten hold roughly 0.17%. Material for sequencing was T cells isolated from PBMCs. The receptors derive from a human donor in good health. The CDR3 runs from the conserved cysteine through the conserved F or W. The D gene is left open where the match is weak. A clone size is listed for some rows: how often the clone was seen (once, few, many), or a class if it is expanded.

clone_size	v_call	d_call	cdr3_length	j_call	cdr3_aa	cdr3_nt
.	TRBV9	TRBD2	19	TRBJ2-5	CASSVVASGRSSIQETQYF	TGTGCCAGCAGCGTAGTGGCTAGCGGGAGGTCGTCCATACAAGAGACCCAGTACTTC
.	TRBV4-2	TRBD1	15	TRBJ2-7	CASSQADRLLVGQYF	TGTGCCAGCAGCCAAGCGGACAGGCTCCTCGTCGGGCAGTACTTC
.	TRBV5-1	.	14	TRBJ2-7	CASSLGTAFYEQYF	TGCGCCAGCAGCTTGGGAACAGCATTCTACGAGCAGTACTTC
.	TRBV2	.	15	TRBJ2-5	CASSDPWLAQETQYF	TGTGCCAGCAGTGACCCCTGGCTAGCTCAAGAGACCCAGTACTTC
.	TRBV9	.	16	TRBJ2-1	CASSPNSERGSNEQFF	TGTGCCAGCAGCCCGAACTCCGAACGGGGTTCCAATGAGCAGTTCTTC
once	TRBV28	TRBD2	17	TRBJ2-3	CASTYGTSGIFTDTQYF	TGTGCCAGCACCTATGGGACTAGCGGGATTTTCACAGATACGCAGTATTTT
.	TRBV30	TRBD2	14	TRBJ2-3	CAWSVTGGGGTQYF	TGTGCCTGGAGTGTTACGGGGGGAGGTGGTACGCAGTATTTT
.	TRBV4-2	.	15	TRBJ1-1	CASSQARGLNTEAFF	TGTGCCAGCAGCCAAGCGCGGGGGTTGAACACTGAAGCTTTCTTT
.	TRBV11-2	.	16	TRBJ1-5	CASSLGWQGSNQPQHF	TGTGCCAGCAGCTTAGGTTGGCAGGGGAGCAATCAGCCCCAGCATTTT
.	TRBV5-6	.	17	TRBJ2-1	CASSYPKRGTLYNEQFF	TGTGCCAGCAGCTACCCTAAGCGCGGGACGCTCTACAATGAGCAGTTCTTC
.	TRBV5-1	.	12	TRBJ1-4	CASRGDLEKLFF	TGCGCCAGCAGAGGGGATCTTGAAAAACTGTTTTTT
.	TRBV12-5	TRBD1	18	TRBJ1-2	CASGPLKEGTGGGYGYTF	TGTGCTAGTGGACCGCTAAAAGAAGGGACAGGGGGCGGCTATGGCTACACCTTC
.	TRBV5-1	TRBD2	18	TRBJ2-7	CASSPGGGLHLSSYEQYF	TGCGCCAGCAGCCCGGGAGGTGGTTTGCACCTCAGCTCCTACGAGCAGTACTTC
.	TRBV27	.	17	TRBJ2-7	CASSLFGTGPSSYEQYF	TGTGCCAGCAGTTTGTTCGGAACAGGCCCTAGCTCCTACGAGCAGTACTTC
.	TRBV10-1	.	13	TRBJ2-1	CASSQGRRNEQFF	TGCGCCAGCAGTCAGGGAAGGAGAAATGAGCAGTTCTTC
few	TRBV19	TRBD1	15	TRBJ1-1	CASNPQGALNTEAFF	TGTGCCAGTAACCCACAGGGGGCACTGAACACTGAAGCTTTCTTT
.	TRBV5-6	.	14	TRBJ1-4	CASSSWYREEKLFF	TGTGCCAGCAGCTCGTGGTACCGTGAGGAAAAACTGTTTTTT
.	TRBV10-2	.	17	TRBJ2-6	CASNPTPGFSGANVLTF	TGCGCCAGCAATCCAACCCCAGGGTTCTCCGGGGCCAACGTCCTGACTTTC
.	TRBV5-1	.	13	TRBJ2-7	CASSPNFRAGQYF	TGCGCCAGCAGCCCCAACTTCAGGGCCGGGCAGTACTTC
few	TRBV7-9	.	12	TRBJ1-2	CASITPGDGYTF	TGTGCCAGCATCACCCCGGGGGATGGCTACACCTTC
.	TRBV27	TRBD2	12	TRBJ2-7	CASGLRAGGLYF	TGTGCCAGCGGGCTGAGGGCGGGAGGGTTATACTTC
.	TRBV7-2	TRBD2	17	TRBJ2-7	CASSRDYSGRAVNEQYF	TGTGCCAGCAGCCGGGATTATAGCGGGAGGGCCGTCAACGAGCAGTACTTC
.	TRBV7-9	.	12	TRBJ1-4	CASSRQSEKLFF	TGTGCCAGCAGCCGACAGTCTGAAAAACTGTTTTTT
.	TRBV4-1	.	16	TRBJ2-2	CASSQPGASDTGELFF	TGCGCCAGCAGCCAGCCAGGGGCGTCGGACACCGGGGAGCTGTTTTTT
.	TRBV5-1	.	14	TRBJ2-1	CASRDVLQGNEQFF	TGCGCCAGCAGGGACGTTCTACAGGGTAATGAGCAGTTCTTC
.	TRBV5-4	TRBD1	15	TRBJ2-7	CASTHGQGTLDEQYF	TGTGCCAGCACCCACGGACAGGGAACGTTGGATGAGCAGTACTTC
.	TRBV5-1	.	14	TRBJ2-7	CASRLGGTSYEQYF	TGCGCCAGCAGATTAGGGGGTACTAGCTACGAGCAGTACTTC
.	TRBV6-4	TRBD2	15	TRBJ2-1	CASSYGLAGGDEQFF	TGTGCCAGCAGTTACGGACTAGCGGGAGGCGATGAGCAGTTCTTC
.	TRBV5-1	.	13	TRBJ1-1	CASSLGTTTEAFF	TGCGCCAGCAGTTTGGGGACAACCACTGAAGCTTTCTTT